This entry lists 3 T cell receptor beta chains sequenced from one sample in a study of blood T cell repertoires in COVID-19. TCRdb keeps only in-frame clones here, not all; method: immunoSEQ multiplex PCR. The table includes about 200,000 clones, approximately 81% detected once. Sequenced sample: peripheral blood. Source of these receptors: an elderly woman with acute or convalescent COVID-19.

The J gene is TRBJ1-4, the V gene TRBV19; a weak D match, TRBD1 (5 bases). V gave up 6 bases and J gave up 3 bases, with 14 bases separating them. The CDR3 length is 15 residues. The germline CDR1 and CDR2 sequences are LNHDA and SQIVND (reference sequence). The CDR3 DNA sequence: TGTGCCAGTAGCTCATTCCGGGACTCTAATGAAAAACTGTTTTTT. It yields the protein CASSSFRDSNEKLFF.

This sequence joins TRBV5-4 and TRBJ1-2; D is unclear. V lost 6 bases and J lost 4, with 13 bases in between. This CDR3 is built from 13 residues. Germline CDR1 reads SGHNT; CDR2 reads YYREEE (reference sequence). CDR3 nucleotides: TGTGCCAGCACCGCCGGGTTAGGCTATGGCTACACCTTC. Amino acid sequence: CASTAGLGYGYTF.

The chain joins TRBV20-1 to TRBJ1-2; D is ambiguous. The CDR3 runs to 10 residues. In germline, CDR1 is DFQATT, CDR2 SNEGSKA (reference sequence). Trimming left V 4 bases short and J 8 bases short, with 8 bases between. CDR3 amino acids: CSAIERGYTF. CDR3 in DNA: TGCAGTGCTATAGAGCGGGGCTACACCTTC.